This TCR beta chain was observed in a study of technical replicates of blood from four donors. This table comes from immunoSEQ multiplex PCR, and its TCRdb copy is limited to in-frame clones, with some not included. The sample lists approximately 70,000 clones; just over 90% were seen once. This clone was observed a single time. Material: PBMCs. The receptor was isolated from a human donor in good health. Some clones in this sample may be carry-over from other donors' samples.

Written as DNA, the CDR3 is TGTGCCAGCAGCATTCCGGGACAATTCACTGAAGCTTTCTTT. Protein sequence: CASSIPGQFTEAFF. The chain joins TRBV11-2 to TRBJ1-1, with D perhaps TRBD1 (6 bases). There are 14 residues in the CDR3. V gave up 5 bases and J gave up 4 bases, with 14 bases separating them. The V gene's germline CDR1 is SGHAT and CDR2 FQNNGV.